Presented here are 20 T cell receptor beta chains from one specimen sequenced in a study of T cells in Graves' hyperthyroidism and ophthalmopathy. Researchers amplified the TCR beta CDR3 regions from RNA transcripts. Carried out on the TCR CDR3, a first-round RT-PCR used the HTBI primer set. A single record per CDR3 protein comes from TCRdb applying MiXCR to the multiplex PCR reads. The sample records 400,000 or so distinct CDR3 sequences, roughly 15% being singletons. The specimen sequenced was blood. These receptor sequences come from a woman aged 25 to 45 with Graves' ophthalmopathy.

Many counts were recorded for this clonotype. The CDR3 region has the DNA TGTGCCAGCTCACGAGACAATGAGCAGTTCTTC. Its translation: CASSRDNEQFF. The rearrangement joins TRBV11-3 to TRBJ2-1; D gene ambiguous. Per germline, CDR1 SGHNT and CDR2 YENEEA. CDR3 length: 11 residues. V was cut by 8 bases and J by 5 bases, with 7 bases left in between. The whole variable domain, filled in from reference TRBV11-3 and TRBJ2-1, reads EAGVVQSPRYKIIEKKQPVAFWCNPISGHNTLYWYLQNLGQGPELLIRYENEEAVDDSQLPKDRFSAERLKGVDSTLKIQPAELGDSAVYLCASSRDNEQFFGPGTRLTVL.

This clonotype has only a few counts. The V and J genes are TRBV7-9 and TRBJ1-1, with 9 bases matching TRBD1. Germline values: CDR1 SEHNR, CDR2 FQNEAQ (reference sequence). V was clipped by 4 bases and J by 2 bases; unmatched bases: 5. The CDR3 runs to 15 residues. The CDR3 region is CASSYWTGENTEAFF. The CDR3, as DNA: TGTGCCAGCAGCTATTGGACAGGGGAAAACACTGAAGCTTTCTTT. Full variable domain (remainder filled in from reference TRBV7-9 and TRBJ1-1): DTGVSQNPRHKITKRGQNVTFRCDPISEHNRLYWYRQTLGQGPEFLTYFQNEAQLEKSRLLSDRFSAERPKGSFSTLEIQRTEQGDSAMYLCASSYWTGENTEAFFGQGTRLTVV.

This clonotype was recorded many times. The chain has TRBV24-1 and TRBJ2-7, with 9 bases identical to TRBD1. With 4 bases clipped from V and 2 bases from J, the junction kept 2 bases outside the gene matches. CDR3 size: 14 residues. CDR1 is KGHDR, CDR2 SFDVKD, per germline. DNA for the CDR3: TGTGCCACCAGTGAAACAGGGGGCCCCTACGAGCAGTACTTC. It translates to CATSETGGPYEQYF.

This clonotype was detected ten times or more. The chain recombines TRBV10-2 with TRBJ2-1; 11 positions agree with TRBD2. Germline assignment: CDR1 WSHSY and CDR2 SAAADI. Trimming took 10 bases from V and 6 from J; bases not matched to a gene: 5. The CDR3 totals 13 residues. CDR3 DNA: TGCGCCAACCGACTAGCGGGGTCCAATGAGCAGTTCTTC. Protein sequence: CANRLAGSNEQFF.

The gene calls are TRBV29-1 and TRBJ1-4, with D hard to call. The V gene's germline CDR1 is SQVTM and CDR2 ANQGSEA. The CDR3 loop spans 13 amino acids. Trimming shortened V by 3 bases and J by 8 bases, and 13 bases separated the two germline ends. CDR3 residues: CSVESAHGEKLFF. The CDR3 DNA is TGCAGCGTTGAGTCGGCTCACGGAGAAAAACTGTTTTTT. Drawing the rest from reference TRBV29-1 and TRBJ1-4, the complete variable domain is SAVISQKPSRDICQRGTSLTIQCQVDSQVTMMFWYRQQPGQSLTLIATANQGSEATYESGFVIDKFPISRPNLTFSTLTVSNMSPEDSSIYLCSVESAHGEKLFFGSGTQLSVL.

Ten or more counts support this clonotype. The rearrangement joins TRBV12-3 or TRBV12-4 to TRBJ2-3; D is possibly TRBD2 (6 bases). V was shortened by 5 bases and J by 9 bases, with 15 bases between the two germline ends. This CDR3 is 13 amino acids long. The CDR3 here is CASSLTGLATQYF. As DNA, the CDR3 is TGTGCCAGCAGTCTCACAGGCCTAGCGACGCAGTATTTT.

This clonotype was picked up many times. The CDR3 loop is CSARVGRTGSYNEQFF. For the CDR3, the DNA is TGCAGTGCTAGAGTCGGGCGGACAGGTAGCTACAATGAGCAGTTCTTC. The rearrangement uses TRBV20-1 and TRBJ2-1; 7 bases are shared with TRBD1. Germline V CDR1 and CDR2: DFQATT, SNEGSKA (reference sequence). CDR3 length: 16 amino acids. J was trimmed by 3 bases and V by 1 base; bases with no gene match: 9.

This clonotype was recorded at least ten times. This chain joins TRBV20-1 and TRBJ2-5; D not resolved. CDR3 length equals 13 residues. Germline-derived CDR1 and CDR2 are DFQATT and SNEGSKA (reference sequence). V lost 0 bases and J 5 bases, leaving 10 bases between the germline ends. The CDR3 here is CSARDPPGETQYF. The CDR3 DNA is TGCAGTGCTAGAGATCCCCCTGGCGAGACCCAGTACTTC.

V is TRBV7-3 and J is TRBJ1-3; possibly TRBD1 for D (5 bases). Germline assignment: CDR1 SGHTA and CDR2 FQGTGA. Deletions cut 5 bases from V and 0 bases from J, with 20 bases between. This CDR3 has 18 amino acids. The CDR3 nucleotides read TGTGCCAGCAGCCTATGGGGCGTCCTGAAGAGCTCTGGAAACACCATATATTTT. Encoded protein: CASSLWGVLKSSGNTIYF.

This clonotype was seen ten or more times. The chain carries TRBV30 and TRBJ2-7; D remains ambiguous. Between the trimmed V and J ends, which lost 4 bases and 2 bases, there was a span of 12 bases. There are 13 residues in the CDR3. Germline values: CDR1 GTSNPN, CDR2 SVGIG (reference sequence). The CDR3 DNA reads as TGTGCCTGGACAGGCGATCCAACCTACGAGCAGTACTTC. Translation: CAWTGDPTYEQYF.

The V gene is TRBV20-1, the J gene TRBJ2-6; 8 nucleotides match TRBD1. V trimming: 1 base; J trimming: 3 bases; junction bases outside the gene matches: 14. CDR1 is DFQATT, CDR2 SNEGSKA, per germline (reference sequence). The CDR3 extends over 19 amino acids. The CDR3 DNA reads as TGCAGTGCTAGAGGCACTTGGGGGACAGGCGTTTATGGGGCCAACGTCCTGACTTTC. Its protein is CSARGTWGTGVYGANVLTF.

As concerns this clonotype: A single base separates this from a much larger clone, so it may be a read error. CDR3 nucleotide sequence: TGTGCCAGCAGCTCAGGGTCGGGGCTCAATCAGCCCCAGCATTTT. Its protein is CASSSGSGLNQPQHF. The chain links TRBV7-3 to TRBJ1-5; D might be TRBD1 (5 bases). V was cut by 4 bases and J by 3 bases, with 13 bases left in between. CDR1 and CDR2 (germline): SGHTA, FQGTGA. This CDR3 has 15 residues.

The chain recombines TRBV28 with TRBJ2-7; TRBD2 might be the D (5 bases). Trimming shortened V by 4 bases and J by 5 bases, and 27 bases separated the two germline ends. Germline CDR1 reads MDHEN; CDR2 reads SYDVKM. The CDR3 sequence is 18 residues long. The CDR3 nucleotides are TGTGCCAGCAGTTACTCGAGTGATCCGGACTTGTTGTTCAACGAGCAGTACTTC. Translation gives CASSYSSDPDLLFNEQYF.

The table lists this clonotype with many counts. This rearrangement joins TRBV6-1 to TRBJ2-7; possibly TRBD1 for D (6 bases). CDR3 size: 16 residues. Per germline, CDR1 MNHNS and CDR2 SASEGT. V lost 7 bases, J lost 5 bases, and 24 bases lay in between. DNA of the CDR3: TGTGCCAGCAAACTCGGAAAAACAGCAGGGGCGGACGAGCAGTACTTC. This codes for CASKLGKTAGADEQYF.

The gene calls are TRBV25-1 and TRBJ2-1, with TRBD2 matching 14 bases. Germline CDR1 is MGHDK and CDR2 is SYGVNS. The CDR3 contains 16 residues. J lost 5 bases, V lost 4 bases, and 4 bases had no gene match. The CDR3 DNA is TGTGCCAGCAGTGGACTAGCGGGGGGGCACCACAATGAGCAGTTCTTC. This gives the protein CASSGLAGGHHNEQFF. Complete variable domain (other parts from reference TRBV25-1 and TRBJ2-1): EADIYQTPRYLVIGTGKKITLECSQTMGHDKMYWYQQDPGMELHLIHYSYGVNSTEKGDLSSESTVSRIRTEHFPLTLESARPSHTSQYLCASSGLAGGHHNEQFFGPGTRLTVL.

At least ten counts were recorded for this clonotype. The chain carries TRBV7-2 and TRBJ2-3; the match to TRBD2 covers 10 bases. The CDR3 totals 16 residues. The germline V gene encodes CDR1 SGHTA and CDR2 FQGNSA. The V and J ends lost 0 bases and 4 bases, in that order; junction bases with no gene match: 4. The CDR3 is CASSLAIAGGADTQYF. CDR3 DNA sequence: TGTGCCAGCAGCTTAGCGATAGCGGGGGGAGCAGATACGCAGTATTTT.

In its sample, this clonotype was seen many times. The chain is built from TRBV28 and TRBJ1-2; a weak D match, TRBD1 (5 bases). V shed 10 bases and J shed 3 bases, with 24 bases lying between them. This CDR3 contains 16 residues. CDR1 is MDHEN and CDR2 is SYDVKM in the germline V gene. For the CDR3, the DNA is TGTGCCACCGATCTAGCCAGGAGCGGGGGGGACTATGGCTACACCTTC. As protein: CATDLARSGGDYGYTF.

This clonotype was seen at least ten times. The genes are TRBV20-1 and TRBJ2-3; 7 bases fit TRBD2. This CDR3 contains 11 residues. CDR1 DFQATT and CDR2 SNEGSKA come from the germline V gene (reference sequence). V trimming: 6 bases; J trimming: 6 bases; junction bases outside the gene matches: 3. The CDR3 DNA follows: TGCAGTGCGTCCGGGGGGGATACGCAGTATTTT. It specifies CSASGGDTQYF.

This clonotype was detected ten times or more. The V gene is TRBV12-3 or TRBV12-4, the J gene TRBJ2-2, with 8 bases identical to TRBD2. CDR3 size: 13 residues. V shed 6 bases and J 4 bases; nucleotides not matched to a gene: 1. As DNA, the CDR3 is TGTGCCAGCAGCCGGGGGGGCACCGGGGAGCTGTTTTTT. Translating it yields CASSRGGTGELFF.

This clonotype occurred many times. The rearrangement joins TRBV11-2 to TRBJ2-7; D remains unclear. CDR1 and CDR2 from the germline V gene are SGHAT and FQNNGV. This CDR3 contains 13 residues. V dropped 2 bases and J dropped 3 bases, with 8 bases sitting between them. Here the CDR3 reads CASSLSPFYEQYF. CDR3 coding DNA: TGTGCCAGCAGCTTAAGTCCATTCTACGAGCAGTACTTC.